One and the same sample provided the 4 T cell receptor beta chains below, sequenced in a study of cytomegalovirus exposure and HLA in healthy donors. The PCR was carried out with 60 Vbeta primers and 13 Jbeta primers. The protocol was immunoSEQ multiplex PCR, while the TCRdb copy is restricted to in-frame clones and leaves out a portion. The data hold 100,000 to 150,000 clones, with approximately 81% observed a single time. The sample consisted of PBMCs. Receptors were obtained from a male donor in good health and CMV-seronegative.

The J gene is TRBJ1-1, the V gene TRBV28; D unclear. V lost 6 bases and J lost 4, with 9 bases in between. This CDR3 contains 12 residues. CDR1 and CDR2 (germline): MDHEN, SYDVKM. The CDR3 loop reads CASRVGSTEAFF. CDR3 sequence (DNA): TGTGCCAGCAGGGTGGGGAGCACTGAAGCTTTCTTT. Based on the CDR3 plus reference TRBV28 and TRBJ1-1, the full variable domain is DVKVTQSSRYLVKRTGEKVFLECVQDMDHENMFWYRQDPGLGLRLIYFSYDVKMKEKGDIPEGYSVSREKKERFSLILESASTNQTSMYLCASRVGSTEAFFGQGTRLTVV.

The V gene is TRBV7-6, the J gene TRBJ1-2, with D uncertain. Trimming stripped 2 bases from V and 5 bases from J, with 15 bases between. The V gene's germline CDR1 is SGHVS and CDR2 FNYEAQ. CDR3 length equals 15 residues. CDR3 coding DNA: TGTGCCAGCAGCTTATCTTCCGACGGGAGATATGGCTACACCTTC. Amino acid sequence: CASSLSSDGRYGYTF.

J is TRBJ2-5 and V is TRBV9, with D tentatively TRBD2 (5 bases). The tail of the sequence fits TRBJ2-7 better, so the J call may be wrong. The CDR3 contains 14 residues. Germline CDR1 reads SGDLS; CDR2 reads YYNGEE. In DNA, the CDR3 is TGTGCCAGCAGCGTAGGAGGGAGCTCCTACGAGCAGTACTTC. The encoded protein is CASSVGGSSYEQYF.

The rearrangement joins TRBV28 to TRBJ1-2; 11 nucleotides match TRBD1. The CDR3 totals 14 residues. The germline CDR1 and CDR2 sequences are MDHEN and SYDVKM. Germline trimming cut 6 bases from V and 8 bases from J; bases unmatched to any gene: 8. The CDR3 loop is CASRGTGGLGGYTF. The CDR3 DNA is TGTGCCAGCAGAGGGACAGGGGGACTGGGGGGCTACACCTTC.